The rows below give T cell receptor beta chains drawn from one sample of a study of shared clonotypes between healthy human individuals. The data were produced by immunoSEQ multiplex PCR, yet TCRdb's version contains in-frame clones alone and is incomplete. The sample holds hundreds of thousands of clones, 96% seen once. The source material was naive CD8+ T cells sorted from blood. Every receptor here comes from a woman younger than 45 in good health. CDR3s leave out the opening cysteine and the closing phenylalanine or tryptophan.

V gene	J gene	CDR3 length	CDR3 protein
TRBV9	TRBJ2-7	13	ASSVGQGAAYEQY
TRBV7-9	TRBJ2-7	14	ASSSDQGARLYEQY
TRBV28	TRBJ2-7	14	ASRGTWDSSSYEQY
TRBV7-2	TRBJ2-7	13	ASGPNGLAPYEQY
TRBV6-5	TRBJ2-7	12	ASEKAGAPYEQY
TRBV28	TRBJ1-1	14	ASSPQDLRLNTEAF
TRBV28	TRBJ2-1	12	ASRDRNYYNEQF
TRBV5-6	TRBJ1-1	12	ASSPGLINTEAF
TRBV2	TRBJ2-7	9	ASSEGGPRY
TRBV18	TRBJ2-1	14	ASSPQGGQGADEQF
TRBV28	TRBJ1-1	13	ASSITGTGDTEAF
TRBV27	TRBJ1-4	11	ASREGAGEKLF
TRBV28	TRBJ2-7	11	ASSLFRGYEQY
TRBV7-9	TRBJ2-3	11	ASSPGGRDTQY
TRBV6-1	TRBJ1-1	11	ASSDGRNTEAF
TRBV13	TRBJ2-1	11	ASSLVLRDAQF
TRBV28	TRBJ1-1	11	ASSYDGNTEAF
TRBV5-8	TRBJ2-7	9	ASSFLYEQY
TRBV2	TRBJ2-3	10	ASRGGTDTQY
TRBV2	TRBJ2-7	10	ASGKGNYEQY
TRBV4-2	TRBJ2-2	16	ASSQEGGLGSNTGELF
TRBV7-9	TRBJ1-4	14	ASSLRFRGRHEKLF
TRBV15	TRBJ2-1	15	ATSTTGGTRARHEQF
TRBV4-1	TRBJ2-7	11	ASSQGVLEGQY
TRBV30	.	12	AWRVTGNTYEQY
TRBV7-9	TRBJ2-7	13	ASSLVGGAPYEQY
TRBV6-5	TRBJ2-3	14	ASSYSIGGRADTQY
TRBV29-1	TRBJ2-1	13	SVQTGTASYNEQF
TRBV6-5	TRBJ2-7	11	ASNPAYSYEQY
TRBV19	TRBJ2-1	13	ASSIAGSSYNEQF
TRBV28	TRBJ2-3	12	ASRTPDRPDTQY
TRBV28	TRBJ2-4	14	ASNWGGGIAKNIQY
TRBV10-1	TRBJ2-7	10	ASSEYRDEQY
TRBV5-4	TRBJ2-7	11	ASSSGLANEQY
TRBV7-6	TRBJ1-3	10	ASSPAGNTIY
TRBV5-6	TRBJ2-1	12	ASSYGTGNNEQF
TRBV19	TRBJ2-2	14	ASKEEAGVNTGELF
TRBV7-8	TRBJ1-1	14	ASSLHGGRGSTEAF
TRBV28	TRBJ2-7	12	ASSWDAGPYEQY
TRBV4-2	TRBJ2-7	11	ASSQGRLYEQY
TRBV27	TRBJ2-1	11	ASSGNSYNEQF
TRBV7-9	TRBJ2-1	14	ASTAGTGGGYNEQF
TRBV27	TRBJ2-1	13	ASSFLLARDNEQF
TRBV28	TRBJ2-1	14	ASGPNSRPFYNEQF
TRBV27	.	11	ASGSGRAYEQY
TRBV28	TRBJ1-5	14	ASSSRQGASNQPQH
TRBV28	TRBJ2-7	11	ASSRVVSYEQY
TRBV27	TRBJ1-2	13	ASSLFSSVIYGYT
TRBV4-1	TRBJ2-7	16	ASSSILSGQGRFYEQY
TRBV28	TRBJ1-5	13	ASRTTGNRNQPQH
TRBV28	TRBJ2-3	14	ASSPGLAGGPDTQY
TRBV4-2	TRBJ2-4	13	ASSQDWGGGNIQY
TRBV6-5	TRBJ1-3	12	ASSYLEGGNTIY
TRBV9	TRBJ2-7	10	ASSVTGEEQY